Below are 18 T cell receptor beta chains sequenced from a single sample in a study of memory CD4+ T cells and cytomegalovirus serostatus. The sort gate was single viable CD3+CD4+CD8-CD45RO+ cells for memory CD4+ T cells. Using immunoSEQ multiplex PCR, the repertoire was profiled, and TCRdb retains in-frame clones only, with some absent. The table has about 59,000 clones, roughly 75% seen once; the top ten hold over 0.4%. The sequenced sample was memory CD4+ T cells from blood. All receptors come from an adult in good health and CMV-seronegative. Some clones in this sample may be carry-over from other donors' samples.

This clone was found once. The gene calls are TRBV2 and TRBJ2-1; D is perhaps TRBD1 or TRBD2 (5 bases each). Germline CDR1 SNHLY, CDR2 FYNNEI. V lost 5 bases and J 2 bases, leaving 13 bases between the germline ends. The CDR3 runs to 15 residues. The CDR3 DNA sequence: TGTGCCAGCAGTTCCGGGACCCAACCCTACAATGAGCAGTTCTTC. It specifies CASSSGTQPYNEQFF.

This clone showed up just a few times. The rearrangement uses TRBV30 and TRBJ2-6; either TRBD1 or TRBD2 may fit D (5 bases each). Trimming shortened V by 0 bases and J by 2 bases, and 14 bases separated the two germline ends. This CDR3 has 17 amino acids. Per the germline V gene, CDR1 is GTSNPN and CDR2 is SVGIG (reference sequence). CDR3 nucleotide sequence: TGTGCCTGGAGTGTATCTGGGCAGGGAGCTGGGGCCAACGTCCTGACTTTC. It specifies CAWSVSGQGAGANVLTF.

In regard to this clone: It is unclear where the CDR3 begins or ends on the DNA, so no DNA is shown, and the CDR3 is as TCRdb lists it. The chain carries TRBV11-2 and TRBJ2-7. Germline V gene sequence: CDR1 SGHAT, CDR2 FQNNGV. The CDR3 contains 20 residues when both ends are counted. The CDR3 is CASSLDLQYVGSGPTGEQYF.

This clone was detected once. This chain connects TRBV6-6 to TRBJ1-6; no firm D call. Germline CDR1 reads MNHNY; CDR2 reads SVGAGI (reference sequence). This CDR3 comprises 12 residues. V dropped 5 bases and J dropped 7 bases, with 6 bases sitting between them. CDR3 DNA: TGTGCCAGCAGTATAGGGAATTCACCCCTCCACTTT. Protein sequence: CASSIGNSPLHF.

The chain carries TRBV7-2 and TRBJ2-7, with 8 bases matching TRBD2. This CDR3 comprises 15 residues. V dropped 4 bases and J dropped 6; count of bases not matched to a gene: 11. Germline V gives CDR1 SGHTA, CDR2 FQGNSA. Written as DNA, the CDR3 is TGTGCCAGCAGCTCTCGTGGGACTAGGGCGGGCGAGCAGTACTTC. It encodes CASSSRGTRAGEQYF.

V is TRBV6-6 and J is TRBJ1-2; maybe TRBD1 (5 bases). The CDR3 is 15 residues long. The V gene's germline CDR1 is MNHNY and CDR2 SVGAGI (reference sequence). V lost 5 bases to trimming and J lost 1 base, with 14 bases between them. Written as DNA, the CDR3 is TGTGCCAGCAGTCCCCAGGGACGGATTAACTATGGCTACACCTTC. It translates to CASSPQGRINYGYTF.

This clone was counted a single time. This chain uses TRBV10-3 with TRBJ2-5; no reliable D call. Trimming left V 0 bases short and J 1 base short, with 9 bases between. The CDR3 is made up of 15 amino acids. Germline V lookup: CDR1 ENHRY, CDR2 SYGVKD. The CDR3 region is CAISESLSLQETQYF. CDR3 DNA sequence: TGTGCCATCAGTGAGTCCCTAAGCCTCCAAGAGACCCAGTACTTC.

The chain carries TRBV7-9 and TRBJ2-1; D is ambiguous. Looked up from germline, CDR1 is SEHNR and CDR2 is FQNEAQ (reference sequence). V shed 4 bases and J shed 1 base, with 8 bases lying between them. The CDR3 sequence is 14 residues long. CDR3 sequence (DNA): TGTGCCAGCAGCTCGGACGAGTCCTACAATGAGCAGTTCTTC. Translation gives CASSSDESYNEQFF.

The V gene is TRBV30, the J gene TRBJ1-1, with 9 bases aligning to TRBD1. Germline V gene data show CDR1 as GTSNPN and CDR2 as SVGIG (reference sequence). The CDR3 extends over 17 amino acids. Losses at the gene ends were 0 bases for V and 1 base for J; bases not matched to a gene: 9. The CDR3 nucleotides read TGTGCCTGGAGTGTATCCCCCAGGACAGGGGCGAACACTGAAGCTTTCTTT. Residues: CAWSVSPRTGANTEAFF.

The J gene is TRBJ2-3, the V gene TRBV5-1; D is perhaps TRBD1 or TRBD2 (5 bases each). V dropped 6 bases and J dropped 7 bases, with 18 bases sitting between them. The CDR3 is 14 amino acids. CDR1 is SGHRS, CDR2 YFSETQ, per germline. The CDR3 DNA sequence: TGCGCCAGCACTTCGGGTCCTGGGACCTATACGCAGTATTTT. Translated: CASTSGPGTYTQYF.

The chain has TRBV2 and TRBJ1-1; 7 positions match TRBD1. V dropped 7 bases and J dropped 1; count of bases not matched to a gene: 9. The V gene's germline CDR1 is SNHLY and CDR2 FYNNEI. The CDR3 runs 15 residues. The CDR3: CASKGGGQTNTEAFF. The CDR3 DNA reads as TGTGCCAGCAAGGGTGGGGGACAGACGAACACTGAAGCTTTCTTT. The whole variable domain, filled in from reference TRBV2 and TRBJ1-1, reads EPEVTQTPSHQVTQMGQEVILRCVPISNHLYFYWYRQILGQKVEFLVSFYNNEISEKSEIFDDQFSVERPDGSNFTLKIRSTKLEDSAMYFCASKGGGQTNTEAFFGQGTRLTVV.

CDR3: CASCGGLAGSREQFF. The CDR3 region has the DNA TGTGCCAGCTGTGGCGGACTAGCGGGCTCACGTGAGCAGTTCTTC. V and J are TRBV27 and TRBJ2-1; 11 bases line up with TRBD2. The CDR3 runs to 15 residues. Trimming removed 8 bases from V and 9 bases from J; junction bases left unmatched: 12. CDR1 is MNHEY and CDR2 is SMNVEV in the germline V gene (reference sequence).

This clone was seen a few times. V gene TRBV15 combines with J gene TRBJ2-7; D could derive from TRBD1 or TRBD2 (7 bases each). The germline V gene encodes CDR1 LNHNV and CDR2 YYDKDF (reference sequence). CDR3 length: 18 residues. Trimming took off 3 bases at V and 3 bases at J, with 24 bases between the two ends. This chain's CDR3 is CATSRGGIQGPIDYEQYF. In DNA form, the CDR3 reads TGTGCCACCAGCAGGGGGGGGATACAGGGGCCGATTGACTACGAGCAGTACTTC.

The chain links TRBV30 to TRBJ2-1, with 7 bases matching TRBD1. Germline-derived CDR1 and CDR2 are GTSNPN and SVGIG (reference sequence). Trimming at V came to 0 bases and at J to 6 bases, leaving 8 bases not matched to a gene. This CDR3 region has 15 residues. CDR3 residues: CAWSVGTASGNEQFF. CDR3 DNA: TGTGCCTGGAGTGTGGGGACAGCCAGCGGCAATGAGCAGTTCTTC.

The chain has TRBV18 and TRBJ2-5; D ambiguous. The CDR3 runs to 11 residues. Trimming left V 5 bases short and J 2 bases short, with 3 bases between. Germline-derived CDR1 and CDR2 are KGHSH and LQKENI. The CDR3 DNA follows: TGTGCCAGCTCATATCAAGAGACCCAGTACTTC. It translates to CASSYQETQYF.

CDR3 sequence reads: CASSLLGQGTASTDTQYF. The CDR3 DNA reads as TGTGCCAGCAGTTTACTCGGACAGGGAACAGCTAGCACAGATACGCAGTATTTT. This chain connects TRBV27 to TRBJ2-3; the match to TRBD1 covers 8 bases. The CDR3 length is 18 residues. Germline V gene data show CDR1 as MNHEY and CDR2 as SMNVEV (reference sequence). V trimming: 2 bases; J trimming: 0 bases; junction bases outside the gene matches: 10.

This sequence joins TRBV7-2 and TRBJ1-5; no clear D gene. Germline lookup yields CDR1 SGHTA and CDR2 FQGNSA. CDR3 size: 16 residues. The germline V and J ends were trimmed by 1 base and 0 bases, with 10 bases remaining between them. CDR3 DNA: TGTGCCAGCAGCTTAGGTTCGACCTTTAGCAATCAGCCCCAGCATTTT. Residues: CASSLGSTFSNQPQHF.

This clone showed up just once. This chain uses TRBV29-1 with TRBJ2-5; 13 nucleotides agree with TRBD2. Germline V lookup: CDR1 SQVTM, CDR2 ANQGSEA. V lost 6 bases and J lost 4; bases outside the gene matches: 5. This CDR3 is built from 14 residues. CDR3 sequence: CSVRGLAGAETQYF. CDR3 in DNA: TGCAGCGTCCGCGGACTAGCGGGAGCAGAGACCCAGTACTTC.